The 22 T cell receptor beta chains given below trace back to one sample, sequenced in a study of beta chain features in type 1 diabetes. Study-wide results and caveats: All four CD4+ subsets from Type 1 diabetes patients carried moderately but significantly shorter TCRB CDR3s.

These receptors have no known antigen. TCRB transcripts that were expressed got sequenced, as all of the isolated RNA had been reverse transcribed. Sequencing used immunoSEQ multiplex PCR; TCRdb keeps in-frame clones, though not all of them. The sample lists some 17,000 clones, 70% occurring once. Sequencing input: stem cell memory CD4+ T cells from blood. All receptors come from a man aged 25 to 45 with type 1 diabetes.

J is TRBJ2-7 and V is TRBV7-2; the match to TRBD1 covers 8 bases. Looked up from germline, CDR1 is SGHTA and CDR2 is FQGNSA. This CDR3 is built from 16 residues. J gave up 1 base and V 5 bases, and 10 bases lay outside the gene matches. The CDR3 region is CASSQGRDRRSYEQYF. The CDR3 bases are TGTGCCAGCAGCCAAGGAAGGGACAGGCGGTCCTACGAGCAGTACTTC.

The chain joins TRBV18 to TRBJ1-2, with 11 bases identical to TRBD1. The germline V gene has CDR1 KGHSH and CDR2 LQKENI. CDR3 length: 16 amino acids. Trimming at V came to 5 bases and at J to 4 bases, leaving 9 bases not matched to a gene. The CDR3 DNA sequence: TGTGCCAGCTCATCATCCGGGACAGGGGGGACCTATGGCTACACCTTC. This gives the protein CASSSSGTGGTYGYTF.

The chain links TRBV28 to TRBJ1-2; 7 positions agree with TRBD1. Germline trimming cut 9 bases from V and 6 bases from J; bases unmatched to any gene: 10. Germline lookup yields CDR1 MDHEN and CDR2 SYDVKM. This CDR3 is 13 amino acids long. The CDR3, as DNA: TGTGCCAGTACCGTAACAGGGGTGAATGGCTACACCTTC. Amino acid sequence: CASTVTGVNGYTF.

The CDR3 nucleotides are TGTGCCAGCAGCCCAGGAACCTACGAGCAGTACTTC. Amino acids: CASSPGTYEQYF. The chain uses TRBV7-2 and TRBJ2-7; D not resolved. The V gene lost 5 bases and the J gene lost 2 bases, with 7 bases spanning the gap. Per germline, CDR1 SGHTA and CDR2 FQGNSA. The CDR3 extends over 12 amino acids.

V is TRBV27 and J is TRBJ1-2; weak D call: TRBD1 (6 bases). Germline V lookup: CDR1 MNHEY, CDR2 SMNVEV (reference sequence). The germline V and J ends were trimmed by 5 bases and 5 bases, with 18 bases remaining between them. CDR3 length equals 15 residues. CDR3 nucleotide sequence: TGTGCCAGCAGTCTCCAAGGGGGATCCGATTATGGCTACACCTTC. Translating it yields CASSLQGGSDYGYTF.

A remark on this clone: The junction does not match germline at one end; this may be a read error. This chain uses TRBV7-2 with TRBJ2-5, with TRBD1 matching over 9 bases. This CDR3 comprises 15 residues. Per the germline V gene, CDR1 is SGHTA and CDR2 is FQGNSA. Here the CDR3 DNA reads TGTGCCAGCAGCTCCAAGACAGGGGGAATCTCATCTTTGGACTTC. Amino acid sequence: CASSSKTGGISSLDF.

V is TRBV5-1 and J is TRBJ2-2; the D gene is possibly TRBD1 (6 bases). The CDR3 consists of 17 residues. Trimming took 2 bases from V and 3 from J, leaving 17 bases between them. Germline loops: CDR1 SGHRS, CDR2 YFSETQ. The CDR3 region has the DNA TGCGCCAGCAGCTTTATAACAGGGACCCGGGACACCGGGGAGCTGTTTTTT. It is translated as CASSFITGTRDTGELFF.

The chain uses TRBV18 and TRBJ2-3, with a weak D call TRBD2 (6 bases). This CDR3 region has 15 residues. Trimming removed 6 bases at V and 2 bases at J, with 15 bases between. Germline CDR1 and CDR2: KGHSH and LQKENI. CDR3 DNA: TGTGCCAGCTCTTTGGAGGGTATTGACACAGATACGCAGTATTTT. This sequence encodes CASSLEGIDTDTQYF. The variable domain in full, completed from reference TRBV18 and TRBJ2-3, reads NAGVMQNPRHLVRRRGQEARLRCSPMKGHSHVYWYRQLPEEGLKFMVYLQKENIIDESGMPKERFSAEFPKEGPSILRIQQVVRGDSAAYFCASSLEGIDTDTQYFGPGTRLTVL.

The chain links TRBV5-4 to TRBJ2-7, with D possibly TRBD1 on 6 matching bases. Germline V CDR1 and CDR2: SGHNT, YYREEE (reference sequence). The V and J ends lost 5 bases and 2 bases respectively, with 14 bases between them. The CDR3 consists of 14 residues. The CDR3 is CASSRGDIAYEQYF. CDR3 DNA: TGTGCCAGCAGTCGAGGGGACATCGCCTACGAGCAGTACTTC. Combining the CDR3 with reference TRBV5-4 and TRBJ2-7 gives the whole variable domain ETGVTQSPTHLIKTRGQQVTLRCSSQSGHNTVSWYQQALGQGPQFIFQYYREEENGRGNFPPRFSGLQFPNYSSELNVNALELDDSALYLCASSRGDIAYEQYFGPGTRLTVT.

The gene calls are TRBV7-8 and TRBJ2-1; the D gene is possibly TRBD1 (7 bases). Germline CDR1 is SGHVS and CDR2 is FQNEAQ. CDR3 length: 14 residues. V lost 3 bases, J lost 3 bases, and 9 bases lay in between. This CDR3 is CASSFRGVYNEQFF. In DNA form, the CDR3 reads TGTGCCAGCAGCTTCAGGGGGGTCTACAATGAGCAGTTCTTC.

This clone is a singleton in its sample. V usage is TRBV2 and J usage is TRBJ2-3; the D gene is possibly TRBD1 (5 bases). Trimming removed 2 bases from V and 0 bases from J, with 6 bases in between. The CDR3 covers 14 residues. The germline V gene has CDR1 SNHLY and CDR2 FYNNEI. This CDR3 is CASSEQGSTDTQYF. The CDR3 coding sequence is TGTGCCAGCAGTGAACAGGGAAGCACAGATACGCAGTATTTT.

The chain recombines TRBV10-2 with TRBJ2-3; 10 bases are a match to TRBD2. The CDR3 has 18 amino acids. Germline V CDR1 and CDR2: WSHSY, SAAADI. J was trimmed by 2 bases and V by 10 bases; bases with no gene match: 18. CDR3 coding DNA: TGCGCCACCTACGGAAGGGTAGCGGGGGGCCTTTACACAGATACGCAGTATTTT. Its protein product is CATYGRVAGGLYTDTQYF.

This rearrangement joins TRBV5-1 to TRBJ1-5; 9 bases are shared with TRBD1. In germline, CDR1 is SGHRS, CDR2 YFSETQ. The CDR3 totals 18 residues. V trimming: 0 bases; J trimming: 0 bases; junction bases outside the gene matches: 7. The CDR3: CASSLGPGQGYSNQPQHF. The CDR3 region has the DNA TGCGCCAGCAGCTTGGGCCCGGGACAGGGATATAGCAATCAGCCCCAGCATTTT. Supplemented by reference TRBV5-1 and TRBJ1-5, the full variable domain reads KAGVTQTPRYLIKTRGQQVTLSCSPISGHRSVSWYQQTPGQGLQFLFEYFSETQRNKGNFPGRFSGRQFSNSRSEMNVSTLELGDSALYLCASSLGPGQGYSNQPQHFGDGTRLSIL.

The chain uses TRBV28 and TRBJ2-1; tentative D call: TRBD1 (6 bases). This CDR3 has 15 amino acids. Trimming left V 6 bases short and J 5 bases short, with 17 bases between. Germline lookup yields CDR1 MDHEN and CDR2 SYDVKM. Here the CDR3 reads CASRSQGNFNNEQFF. DNA of the CDR3: TGTGCCAGCAGATCCCAGGGGAATTTCAACAATGAGCAGTTCTTC.

This clone was recorded a few times. The chain links TRBV9 to TRBJ2-3, with 7 nucleotides matching TRBD1. V lost 0 bases, J lost 8 bases, and 6 bases stayed unmatched. Germline-derived CDR1 and CDR2 are SGDLS and YYNGEE. This CDR3 has 14 amino acids. Written as DNA, the CDR3 is TGTGCCAGCAGCGTAGTGCAGGGGGAAGGTACGCAGTATTTT. This encodes CASSVVQGEGTQYF.

J is TRBJ2-1 and V is TRBV21-1; whether TRBD1, the table's D call, matches the DNA was not checked. TRBV21-1 is tagged as a pseudogene. This CDR3 is 12 amino acids long. The CDR3 spells CASSGTGNEQFF. CDR3 nucleotides: TGTGCCAGCAGCGGAACAGGCAATGAGCAGTTCTTC.

This clone was counted between two and nine times. In DNA, the CDR3 is TGCAGCGTTTACCTTCCCTCCGGGACAGGGATTGACGAGCAGTACTTC. It codes for CSVYLPSGTGIDEQYF. The chain has TRBV29-1 and TRBJ2-7, with TRBD1 matching over 9 bases. V lost 5 bases, J lost 5 bases, and 16 bases stayed unmatched. The CDR3 has 16 amino acids. Germline values: CDR1 SQVTM, CDR2 ANQGSEA.

The chain links TRBV5-1 to TRBJ1-1, with D maybe TRBD1 (5 bases). The germline V and J ends were trimmed by 4 bases and 4 bases, with 14 bases remaining between them. Per germline, CDR1 SGHRS and CDR2 YFSETQ. The CDR3 sequence is 14 residues long. This CDR3 reads CASSQGVGGTEAFF. CDR3 nucleotide sequence: TGCGCCAGCAGCCAGGGCGTGGGGGGCACTGAAGCTTTCTTT.

This sequence joins TRBV7-6 and TRBJ1-4, with 9 bases lining up with TRBD1. The CDR3 totals 15 residues. V shed 5 bases, J shed 5 bases, and the junction held 6 bases outside the gene matches. Germline CDR1 and CDR2: SGHVS and FNYEAQ. The CDR3 bases are TGTGCCAGCAGCCTCCCCGGGACAGGGAATGAAAAACTGTTTTTT. Protein sequence: CASSLPGTGNEKLFF. Based on the CDR3 plus reference TRBV7-6 and TRBJ1-4, the full variable domain is GAGVSQSPRYKVTKRGQDVALRCDPISGHVSLYWYRQALGQGPEFLTYFNYEAQQDKSGLPNDRFSAERPEGSISTLTIQRTEQRDSAMYRCASSLPGTGNEKLFFGSGTQLSVL.

This chain uses TRBV7-3 with TRBJ2-3, with 9 nucleotides matching TRBD2. The CDR3 runs to 15 residues. V trimming: 5 bases; J trimming: 8 bases; junction bases outside the gene matches: 11. From germline, CDR1 is SGHTA and CDR2 FQGTGA. CDR3 coding DNA: TGTGCCAGCAGCACTCCCGGGACTAGCCACGGTACGCAGTATTTT. Amino acid sequence: CASSTPGTSHGTQYF.

This sequence joins TRBV18 and TRBJ2-1, with D hard to call. Germline values: CDR1 KGHSH, CDR2 LQKENI. V lost 6 bases to trimming and J lost 9 bases, with 9 bases between them. CDR3 length equals 11 residues. The CDR3 reads CASSLGGEQFF. DNA for the CDR3: TGTGCCAGCTCTCTTGGCGGTGAGCAGTTCTTC.

This clone has just a few counts. This chain uses TRBV10-3 with TRBJ1-4; tentative D call: TRBD1 (6 bases). CDR3 length: 15 residues. V lost 2 bases and J 6 bases, leaving 13 bases between the germline ends. Germline CDR1 and CDR2: ENHRY and SYGVKD. CDR3 coding DNA: TGTGCCATCAGTGAGGCGGCAGGGGAGTATGAAAAACTGTTTTTT. Amino acid sequence: CAISEAAGEYEKLFF.